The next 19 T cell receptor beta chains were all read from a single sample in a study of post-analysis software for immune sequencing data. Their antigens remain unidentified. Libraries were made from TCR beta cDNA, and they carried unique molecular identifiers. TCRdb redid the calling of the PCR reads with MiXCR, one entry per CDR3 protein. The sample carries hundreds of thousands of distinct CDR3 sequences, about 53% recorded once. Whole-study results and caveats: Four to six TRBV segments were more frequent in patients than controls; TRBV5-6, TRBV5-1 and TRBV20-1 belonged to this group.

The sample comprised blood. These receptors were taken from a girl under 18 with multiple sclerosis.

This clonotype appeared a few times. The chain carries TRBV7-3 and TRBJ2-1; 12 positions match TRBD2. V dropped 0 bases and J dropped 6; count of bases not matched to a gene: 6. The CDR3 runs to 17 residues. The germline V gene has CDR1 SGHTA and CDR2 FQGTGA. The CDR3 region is CASSLTARTSGINEQFF. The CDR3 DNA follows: TGTGCCAGCAGCTTAACAGCGCGGACTAGCGGGATCAATGAGCAGTTCTTC.

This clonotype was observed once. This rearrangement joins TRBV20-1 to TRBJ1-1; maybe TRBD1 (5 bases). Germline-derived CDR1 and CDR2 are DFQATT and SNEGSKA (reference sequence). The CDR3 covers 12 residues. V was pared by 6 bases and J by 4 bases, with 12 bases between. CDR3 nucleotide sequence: TGCAGTGCCACAGGCGGGGCCACTGAAGCTTTCTTT. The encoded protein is CSATGGATEAFF.

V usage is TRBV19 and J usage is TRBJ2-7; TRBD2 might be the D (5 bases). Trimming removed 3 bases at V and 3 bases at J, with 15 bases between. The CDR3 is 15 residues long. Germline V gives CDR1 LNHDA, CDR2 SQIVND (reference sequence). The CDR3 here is CASSIQAVEVYEQYF. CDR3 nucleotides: TGTGCCAGTAGTATCCAGGCTGTGGAGGTCTACGAGCAGTACTTC.

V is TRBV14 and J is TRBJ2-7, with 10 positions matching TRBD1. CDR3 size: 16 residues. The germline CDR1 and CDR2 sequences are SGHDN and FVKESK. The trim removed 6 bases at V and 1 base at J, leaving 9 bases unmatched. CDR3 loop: CASSVNWGQGSYEQYF. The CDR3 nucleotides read TGTGCCAGCAGTGTGAATTGGGGACAGGGGTCCTACGAGCAGTACTTC.

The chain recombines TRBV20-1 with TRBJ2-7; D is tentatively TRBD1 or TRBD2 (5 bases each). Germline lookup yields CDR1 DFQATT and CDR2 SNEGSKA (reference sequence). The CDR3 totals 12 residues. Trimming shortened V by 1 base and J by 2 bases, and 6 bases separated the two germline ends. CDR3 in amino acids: CSARAGPYEQYF. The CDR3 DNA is TGCAGTGCTAGAGCGGGACCCTACGAGCAGTACTTC.

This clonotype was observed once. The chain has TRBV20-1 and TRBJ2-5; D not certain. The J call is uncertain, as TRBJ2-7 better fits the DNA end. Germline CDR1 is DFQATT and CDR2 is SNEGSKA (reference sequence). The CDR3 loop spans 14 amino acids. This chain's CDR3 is CSASVLGPSDEQYF. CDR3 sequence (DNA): TGCAGTGCTAGTGTTCTAGGGCCCTCGGACGAGCAGTACTTC.

This chain's CDR3 is CASGSRGRNEQFF. The CDR3 coding sequence is TGTGCCAGCGGATCCAGGGGGCGGAATGAGCAGTTCTTC. This chain uses TRBV28 with TRBJ2-1; 8 bases fit TRBD1. From germline, CDR1 is MDHEN and CDR2 SYDVKM. Trimming cost V 8 bases and J 7 bases; bases outside gene matches: 7. The CDR3 sequence is 13 residues long.

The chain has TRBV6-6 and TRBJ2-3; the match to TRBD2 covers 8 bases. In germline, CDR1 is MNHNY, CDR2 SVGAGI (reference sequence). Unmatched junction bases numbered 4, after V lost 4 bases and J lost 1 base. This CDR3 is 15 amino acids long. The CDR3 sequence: CASSSSLAGTDTQYF. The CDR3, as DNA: TGTGCCAGCAGTTCCTCACTAGCGGGCACAGATACGCAGTATTTT.

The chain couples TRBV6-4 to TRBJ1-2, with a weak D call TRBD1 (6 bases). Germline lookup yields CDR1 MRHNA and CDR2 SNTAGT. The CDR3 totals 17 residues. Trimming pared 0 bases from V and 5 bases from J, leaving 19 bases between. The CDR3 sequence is CASSDSKPGAVGYGYTF. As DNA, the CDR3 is TGTGCCAGCAGTGACTCGAAGCCGGGGGCTGTGGGGTATGGCTACACCTTC.

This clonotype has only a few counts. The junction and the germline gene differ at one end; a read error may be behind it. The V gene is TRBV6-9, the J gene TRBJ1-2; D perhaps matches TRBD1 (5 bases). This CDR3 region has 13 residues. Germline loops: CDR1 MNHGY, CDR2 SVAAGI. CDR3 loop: CASTHQGNCGYTF. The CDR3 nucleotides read TGTGCCAGCACCCACCAGGGTAACTGTGGCTACACCTTC.

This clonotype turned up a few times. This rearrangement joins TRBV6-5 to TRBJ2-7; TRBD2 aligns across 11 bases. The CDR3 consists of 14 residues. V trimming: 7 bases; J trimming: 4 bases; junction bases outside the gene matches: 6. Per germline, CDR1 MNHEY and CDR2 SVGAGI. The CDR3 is CASTASGGSYEQYF. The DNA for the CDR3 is TGTGCCAGCACTGCTAGCGGGGGGTCTTACGAGCAGTACTTC.

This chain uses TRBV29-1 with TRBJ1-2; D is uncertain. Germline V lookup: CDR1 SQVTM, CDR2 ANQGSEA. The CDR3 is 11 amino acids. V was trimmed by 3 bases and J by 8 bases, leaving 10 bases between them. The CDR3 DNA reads TGCAGCGTTGAGGGTAATAGAGGCTACACCTTC. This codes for CSVEGNRGYTF.

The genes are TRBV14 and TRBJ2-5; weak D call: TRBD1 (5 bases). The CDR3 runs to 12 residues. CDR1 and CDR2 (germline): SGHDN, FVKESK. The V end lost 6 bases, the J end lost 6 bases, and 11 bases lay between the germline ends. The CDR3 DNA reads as TGTGCCAGCAGTAATTTGGGGCAGACCCAGTACTTC. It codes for CASSNLGQTQYF. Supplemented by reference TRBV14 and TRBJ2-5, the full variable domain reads EAGVTQFPSHSVIEKGQTVTLRCDPISGHDNLYWYRRVMGKEIKFLLHFVKESKQDESGMPNNRFLAERTGGTYSTLKVQPAELEDSGVYFCASSNLGQTQYFGPGTRLLVL.

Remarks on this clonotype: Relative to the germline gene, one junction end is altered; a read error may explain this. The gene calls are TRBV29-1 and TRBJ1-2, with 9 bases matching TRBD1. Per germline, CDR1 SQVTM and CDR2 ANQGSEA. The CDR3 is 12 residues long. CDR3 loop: CGVEGQGYGYTF. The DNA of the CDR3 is TGCGGCGTGGAGGGACAGGGTTATGGCTACACCTTC.

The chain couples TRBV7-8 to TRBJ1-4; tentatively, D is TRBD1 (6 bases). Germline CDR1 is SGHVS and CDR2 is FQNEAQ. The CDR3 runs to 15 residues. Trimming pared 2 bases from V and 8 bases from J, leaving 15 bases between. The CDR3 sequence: CASSLRPGAEEKLFF. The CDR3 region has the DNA TGTGCCAGCAGCTTACGTCCGGGGGCGGAGGAAAAACTGTTTTTT.

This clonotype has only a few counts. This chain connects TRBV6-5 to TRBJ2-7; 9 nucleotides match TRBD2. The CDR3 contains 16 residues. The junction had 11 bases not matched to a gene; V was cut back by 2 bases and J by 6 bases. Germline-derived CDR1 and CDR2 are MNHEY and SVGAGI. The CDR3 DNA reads TGTGCCAGCAGTTACGGGGATAGCGGGGGTTTGTTCGAGCAGTACTTC. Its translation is CASSYGDSGGLFEQYF.

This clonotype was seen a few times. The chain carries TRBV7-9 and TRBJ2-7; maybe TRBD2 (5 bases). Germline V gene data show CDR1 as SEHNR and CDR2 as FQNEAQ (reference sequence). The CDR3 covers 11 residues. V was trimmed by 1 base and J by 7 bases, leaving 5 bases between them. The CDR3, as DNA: TGTGCCAGCAGCTTAGAGCGGGAGCAGTACTTC. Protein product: CASSLEREQYF.

The DNA of the CDR3 is TGTGCCAGCAGCTTACATAGCGATAGCGGGAGGAAGGAATACAATGAGCAGTACTTC. Residues: CASSLHSDSGRKEYNEQYF. V gene TRBV7-2 combines with J gene TRBJ2-7; TRBD2 matches at 10 bases. Germline V lookup: CDR1 SGHTA, CDR2 FQGNSA. V was clipped by 2 bases and J by 7 bases; unmatched bases: 20. The CDR3 is 19 amino acids.

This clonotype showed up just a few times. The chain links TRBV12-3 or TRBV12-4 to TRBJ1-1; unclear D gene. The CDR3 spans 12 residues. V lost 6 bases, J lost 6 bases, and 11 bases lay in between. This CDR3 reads CASSTTLSEAFF. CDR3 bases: TGTGCCAGCAGCACCACATTATCTGAAGCTTTCTTT.